These 32 T cell receptor beta chains were all obtained from the same sample, sequenced in a study of human T cells and chemical hapten exposure. Time point here: healthy volunteer bleed at 2 weeks. Unfractionated whole blood was the source from which total RNA was extracted. MiXCR was run by TCRdb on the RACE reads, yielding one entry per CDR3 protein. The sample consists of about 93,000 distinct CDR3 sequences, about 8.7% of them appearing once. The sequencing input was whole blood. The receptor source for this set is a female donor in good health. Some clones in this sample may be carry-over from other donors' samples.

This clonotype was detected only a few times. The V gene is TRBV5-1, the J gene TRBJ2-2; 8 nucleotides line up with TRBD2. The junction had 5 bases not matched to a gene; V was cut back by 0 bases and J by 4 bases. CDR3 length equals 16 residues. Per germline, CDR1 SGHRS and CDR2 YFSETQ. The CDR3 loop is CASSLDGLASTGELFF. CDR3 coding DNA: TGCGCCAGCAGCTTGGATGGACTAGCCTCCACCGGGGAGCTGTTTTTT.

This clonotype was detected only a few times. J is TRBJ2-1 and V is TRBV7-9; no clear D gene. Looked up from germline, CDR1 is SEHNR and CDR2 is FQNEAQ (reference sequence). CDR3 length: 13 residues. Trimming removed 8 bases at V and 6 bases at J, with 14 bases between. CDR3 amino acids: CASSRQVPNEQFF. The CDR3 nucleotides read TGTGCCAGCTCGCGCCAAGTCCCCAATGAGCAGTTCTTC.

In this sample, this clonotype turned up a few times. The chain links TRBV28 to TRBJ2-3; D possibly corresponds to TRBD1 (6 bases). CDR1 and CDR2 (germline): MDHEN, SYDVKM. The CDR3 consists of 15 residues. The V and J ends lost 7 bases and 5 bases respectively, with 19 bases between them. The CDR3: CASKGVKPSEDTQYF. Written as DNA, the CDR3 is TGTGCCAGCAAGGGGGTCAAGCCCTCTGAAGATACGCAGTATTTT.

This clonotype was counted only a few times. The chain links TRBV24-1 to TRBJ1-2; a possible D gene is TRBD1 (5 bases). The V end was cut by 7 bases, the J end by 7 bases, with 9 bases between. CDR1 KGHDR and CDR2 SFDVKD come from the germline V gene. This CDR3 is built from 11 residues. CDR3 amino acids: CATSQGPGYTF. In DNA, the CDR3 is TGTGCCACCAGCCAGGGACCTGGCTACACCTTC.

This clonotype showed up just a few times. The chain has TRBV27 and TRBJ2-1; D call uncertain. This CDR3 region has 12 residues. Looked up from germline, CDR1 is MNHEY and CDR2 is SMNVEV (reference sequence). The V gene lost 9 bases and the J gene lost 4 bases, with 10 bases spanning the gap. The CDR3 loop is CASSTDYNEQFF. DNA of the CDR3: TGTGCCAGTTCGACGGATTACAATGAGCAGTTCTTC.

This clonotype was counted many times. The chain carries TRBV5-1 and TRBJ2-3, with TRBD2 matching 7 bases. The V gene end was trimmed by 5 bases and the J gene end by 4 bases; junction bases not matched to a gene: 10. In germline, CDR1 is SGHRS, CDR2 YFSETQ. This CDR3 comprises 15 residues. The CDR3, as DNA: TGCGCCAGCAGTTCCGGGACTATCAGCGCAGATACGCAGTATTTT. It translates to CASSSGTISADTQYF.

The chain is built from TRBV5-1 and TRBJ2-5, with D possibly matching TRBD1 (5 bases). Germline V lookup: CDR1 SGHRS, CDR2 YFSETQ. This CDR3 contains 15 residues. Deletions cut 0 bases from V and 4 bases from J, with 13 bases between. The DNA for the CDR3 is TGCGCCAGCAGCTTGGGGGGCGGAGTCGGAGAGACCCAGTACTTC. It encodes CASSLGGGVGETQYF.

This clonotype has only a few counts. J is TRBJ2-7 and V is TRBV11-2, with 8 bases that match TRBD1. Germline V CDR1 and CDR2: SGHAT, FQNNGV. V shed 5 bases and J 1 base; nucleotides not matched to a gene: 4. This CDR3 contains 14 residues. The CDR3 loop reads CASSHGTGSYEQYF. In DNA form, the CDR3 reads TGTGCCAGCAGCCATGGGACAGGTTCCTACGAGCAGTACTTC.

The DNA for the CDR3 is TGTGCCAGCAGCGACCGGGGACAGGTTGAAAAACTGTTTTTT. It is translated as CASSDRGQVEKLFF. J is TRBJ1-4 and V is TRBV3-1; TRBD1 matches at 8 bases. V dropped 5 bases and J dropped 7; count of bases not matched to a gene: 6. The CDR3 has 14 amino acids. CDR1 is LGHDT and CDR2 is YNNKEL in the germline V gene (reference sequence).

This chain links TRBV7-9 with TRBJ1-5; perhaps TRBD1 as D (6 bases). From germline, CDR1 is SEHNR and CDR2 FQNEAQ (reference sequence). V was pared by 1 base and J by 6 bases, with 10 bases between. The length of the CDR3 is 14 residues. The CDR3 sequence is CASSLDQGSQPQHF. CDR3 nucleotides: TGTGCCAGCAGCTTAGATCAGGGGAGTCAGCCCCAGCATTTT.

The CDR3 nucleotides are TGTGCCTGGAGTGTCCGCTGGACCGGGAACACTGAAGCTTTCTTT. This sequence encodes CAWSVRWTGNTEAFF. J is TRBJ1-1 and V is TRBV30; D gene ambiguous. The germline V and J ends were trimmed by 0 bases and 1 base, with 12 bases remaining between them. Germline V lookup: CDR1 GTSNPN, CDR2 SVGIG (reference sequence). The CDR3 totals 15 residues.

This chain links TRBV28 with TRBJ2-7, with 11 nucleotides matching TRBD2. This CDR3 has 14 amino acids. The germline CDR1 and CDR2 sequences are MDHEN and SYDVKM. Losses at the gene ends were 5 bases for V and 6 bases for J; bases not matched to a gene: 6. CDR3 nucleotides: TGTGCCAGCAGTCTCGTACTAGCGGGAGTCGAGCAGTACTTC. This translates into CASSLVLAGVEQYF. Using reference TRBV28 and TRBJ2-7 for the parts outside the CDR3, the full variable domain is DVKVTQSSRYLVKRTGEKVFLECVQDMDHENMFWYRQDPGLGLRLIYFSYDVKMKEKGDIPEGYSVSREKKERFSLILESASTNQTSMYLCASSLVLAGVEQYFGPGTRLTVT.

In this sample, this clonotype turned up a few times. V is TRBV2 and J is TRBJ1-5; D remains ambiguous. The CDR3 is 12 residues long. Trimming cost V 3 bases and J 9 bases, with 9 bases left between them. Germline V CDR1 and CDR2: SNHLY, FYNNEI. CDR3: CASSDSGSPQHF. DNA for the CDR3: TGTGCCAGCAGTGATTCGGGGTCGCCCCAGCATTTT.

This clonotype was picked up a small number of times. V is TRBV6-6 and J is TRBJ1-2; D not resolved. Looked up from germline, CDR1 is MNHNY and CDR2 is SVGAGI (reference sequence). This CDR3 contains 12 residues. With 6 bases removed from V and 10 bases from J, the gap between germline ends came to 15 bases. The CDR3 here is CASRPGGENYTF. For the CDR3, the DNA is TGTGCCAGCAGGCCCGGCGGGGAGAACTACACCTTC.

This clonotype was seen a handful of times. This chain joins TRBV12-3 or TRBV12-4 and TRBJ1-1; the D is unclear. This CDR3 comprises 11 residues. V was trimmed by 7 bases and J by 6 bases, leaving 9 bases between them. CDR3: CASTRIAEAFF. The CDR3 coding sequence is TGTGCCAGCACCAGGATAGCTGAAGCTTTCTTT.

This clonotype was seen many times. J is TRBJ2-7 and V is TRBV19; 12 bases fit TRBD1. Germline-derived CDR1 and CDR2 are LNHDA and SQIVND (reference sequence). The CDR3 sequence is 14 residues long. With V trimmed by 10 bases and J by 4 bases, 8 bases remained unmatched. CDR3 sequence reads: CATRGTGGRYEQYF. For the CDR3, the DNA is TGTGCCACCAGAGGGACAGGGGGCAGGTACGAGCAGTACTTC.

This clonotype was counted many times. The chain has TRBV27 and TRBJ2-5; 8 positions match TRBD2. Germline CDR1 and CDR2: MNHEY and SMNVEV (reference sequence). V shed 6 bases, J shed 5 bases, and the junction held 5 bases outside the gene matches. This CDR3 is 13 amino acids long. The CDR3 here is CASRGLDGETQYF. As DNA, the CDR3 is TGTGCCAGCAGGGGACTAGATGGCGAGACCCAGTACTTC.

The chain carries TRBV28 and TRBJ2-7, with D possibly being TRBD1 (5 bases). CDR1 MDHEN and CDR2 SYDVKM come from the germline V gene. V was trimmed by 11 bases and J by 0 bases, leaving 14 bases between them. The CDR3 contains 13 residues. CDR3 region: CAVWGGTSYEQYF. The CDR3 DNA reads TGTGCCGTTTGGGGCGGTACCTCCTACGAGCAGTACTTC.

This clonotype showed up just a few times. The chain combines TRBV11-2 with TRBJ2-3; no clear D gene. V was trimmed by 5 bases and J by 4 bases, leaving 7 bases between them. Germline CDR1 reads SGHAT; CDR2 reads FQNNGV. The CDR3 is 12 residues long. The CDR3 sequence: CASSGDPDTQYF. The CDR3 DNA follows: TGTGCCAGCAGCGGGGATCCAGATACGCAGTATTTT.

In regard to this clonotype: One base away lies a much larger clone, so this may be a sequencing read error. V and J are TRBV5-4 and TRBJ2-6; tentatively, D is TRBD1 (5 bases). Germline V gene data show CDR1 as SGHNT and CDR2 as YYREEE (reference sequence). The length of the CDR3 is 15 residues. CDR3 bases: TGTGTCAGCAGCTTGCAGGGTGCTGGGGCCAACGTCCTGACTTTC. It specifies CVSSLQGAGANVLTF.

The rearrangement links TRBV7-2 to TRBJ2-1; 7 bases are shared with TRBD2. The CDR3 has 18 amino acids. Trimming cost V 4 bases and J 0 bases; bases outside gene matches: 12. Germline values: CDR1 SGHTA, CDR2 FQGNSA. CDR3 coding DNA: TGTGCCAGCAGCTCTAAGGGGCTTAGCGGGCACTCCTACAATGAGCAGTTCTTC. Its translation: CASSSKGLSGHSYNEQFF.

This clonotype was seen more than once but under ten times. J is TRBJ2-4 and V is TRBV20-1, with 8 nucleotides matching TRBD2. The CDR3 covers 14 residues. The germline CDR1 and CDR2 sequences are DFQATT and SNEGSKA (reference sequence). The V and J ends lost 6 bases and 1 base, in that order; junction bases with no gene match: 5. CDR3 nucleotides: TGCAGTGCCCCGGTAGCGGGGGCCAAAAACATTCAGTACTTC. Translation gives CSAPVAGAKNIQYF.

This rearrangement joins TRBV29-1 to TRBJ2-1, with 11 bases aligning to TRBD2. The CDR3 is 15 residues long. The V and J ends lost 7 bases and 4 bases, in that order; junction bases with no gene match: 9. Germline lookup yields CDR1 SQVTM and CDR2 ANQGSEA. Here the CDR3 DNA reads TGCAGCGAGGGGAGCGGGACTAGCGGATACAATGAGCAGTTCTTC. This encodes CSEGSGTSGYNEQFF.

V gene TRBV6-6 combines with J gene TRBJ1-1; no definite D call. V was trimmed by 2 bases and J by 7 bases, leaving 5 bases between them. Per germline, CDR1 MNHNY and CDR2 SVGAGI (reference sequence). The CDR3 contains 11 residues. This CDR3 reads CASSYGVEAFF. DNA for the CDR3: TGTGCCAGCAGTTACGGAGTTGAAGCTTTCTTT.

This clonotype appeared many times. The chain has TRBV28 and TRBJ2-1; 11 bases are shared with TRBD2. J lost 9 bases, V lost 9 bases, and 4 bases had no gene match. Per the germline V gene, CDR1 is MDHEN and CDR2 is SYDVKM. The CDR3 consists of 12 residues. CDR3 DNA sequence: TGTGCCAGTAGCGGGAGGGCCAGTGAGCAGTTCTTC. Translated, it gives CASSGRASEQFF.

A few counts support this clonotype. V usage is TRBV29-1 and J usage is TRBJ2-5; D gene ambiguous. Trimming pared 6 bases from V and 5 bases from J, leaving 7 bases between. Germline V gene data show CDR1 as SQVTM and CDR2 as ANQGSEA. The CDR3 totals 10 residues. The CDR3 DNA reads as TGCAGCGTCAACAGCGAGACCCAGTACTTC. This translates into CSVNSETQYF.

V is TRBV25-1 and J is TRBJ1-6, with unresolved D. The CDR3 loop spans 18 amino acids. Germline assignment: CDR1 MGHDK and CDR2 SYGVNS. V lost 6 bases and J 0 bases, leaving 18 bases between the germline ends. In DNA form, the CDR3 reads TGTGCCAGCAGCCGGTCGGGAAGTTGGAGCTCCTATAATTCACCCCTCCACTTT. It is translated as CASSRSGSWSSYNSPLHF.

This clonotype occurred many times. The chain carries TRBV20-1 and TRBJ1-6; 9 nucleotides line up with TRBD1. The CDR3 is made up of 15 amino acids. Germline CDR1 DFQATT, CDR2 SNEGSKA (reference sequence). With V trimmed by 0 bases and J by 4 bases, 1 base remained unmatched. Written as DNA, the CDR3 is TGCAGTGCTAGAGAACAGGGGGCTTATAATTCACCCCTCCACTTT. Protein: CSAREQGAYNSPLHF.

This clonotype appeared many times. V is TRBV24-1 and J is TRBJ2-3; 13 bases are shared with TRBD2. This CDR3 spans 17 amino acids. Germline V gives CDR1 KGHDR, CDR2 SFDVKD. V shed 4 bases, J shed 4 bases, and the junction held 7 bases outside the gene matches. The CDR3 coding sequence is TGTGCCACCAGTGACCGGGGACTAGCGGGGCAAGCAGATACGCAGTATTTT. Translation: CATSDRGLAGQADTQYF.

This clonotype was observed a handful of times. The V and J genes are TRBV5-4 and TRBJ2-7, with TRBD2 identical over 7 bases. The CDR3 is made up of 14 amino acids. Germline trimming cut 2 bases from V and 4 bases from J; bases unmatched to any gene: 6. In germline, CDR1 is SGHNT, CDR2 YYREEE (reference sequence). CDR3 coding DNA: TGTGCCAGCAGCTTAGGCGGGAGTAAGTACGAGCAGTACTTC. This translates into CASSLGGSKYEQYF.

This clonotype has only a few counts. A junction end diverges from the germline sequence, so it may reflect a read error. The V gene is TRBV24-1, the J gene TRBJ2-3; D not certain. This CDR3 has 14 amino acids. Germline CDR1 KGHDR, CDR2 SFDVKD. CDR3 loop: CATSDPNVVDTRYF. The CDR3 DNA reads as TGTGCCACCAGTGATCCGAACGTCGTAGATACGCGGTATTTT.

J is TRBJ1-1 and V is TRBV4-1; maybe TRBD1 (5 bases). CDR1 and CDR2 (germline): MGHRA, YSYEKL. Trimming left V 4 bases short and J 1 base short, with 22 bases between. This CDR3 comprises 18 residues. The CDR3: CASSLLLPLTAQNTEAFF. The CDR3 nucleotides read TGCGCCAGCAGCCTCCTTCTCCCCCTGACAGCACAGAACACTGAAGCTTTCTTT.